A single sample gave rise to the 25 T cell receptor beta chains below, sequenced in a study of OX40 agonist ivuxolimab in advanced cancers. Libraries were made using the immunoSEQ multiplex PCR assay. TCRdb provides this immuneACCESS table in a form limited to in-frame rearrangements. Some clones are lacking; in checked studies, under half of them reflect an unresolved V gene, and why the rest are absent is not known. A total of tens of thousands of clones appear in this sample, over 60% of them only once. Jointly, the top ten make up approximately 19% of the sample. Sample: CD4+ or CD8+ T cells sorted from blood, taken in a trial of the OX40 agonist ivuxolimab. Receptor source: an adult with an advanced solid tumor such as melanoma, head and neck, liver or kidney cancer.

The rearrangement links TRBV7-2 to TRBJ2-6; D not resolved. This CDR3 comprises 13 residues. The germline V gene has CDR1 SGHTA and CDR2 FQGNSA. V lost 7 bases and J lost 3, with 7 bases in between. CDR3 coding DNA: TGTGCCAGCACCTACTTTGGGGCCAACGTCCTGACTTTC. This encodes CASTYFGANVLTF.

This clone was counted once. The chain is built from TRBV7-8 and TRBJ1-2; maybe TRBD1 (5 bases). Germline V CDR1 and CDR2: SGHVS, FQNEAQ. The CDR3 runs to 14 residues. V was pared by 1 base and J by 4 bases, with 10 bases between. CDR3 sequence: CASSLGGVGYGYTF. In DNA form, the CDR3 reads TGTGCCAGCAGCTTAGGAGGGGTGGGCTATGGCTACACCTTC. The full variable domain, its missing parts supplied by reference TRBV7-8 and TRBJ1-2, is GAGVSQSPRYKVAKRGQDVALRCDPISGHVSLFWYQQALGQGPEFLTYFQNEAQLDKSGLPSDRFFAERPEGSVSTLKIQRTQQEDSAVYLCASSLGGVGYGYTFGSGTRLTVV.

The rearrangement uses TRBV29-1 and TRBJ1-1; TRBD1 agrees at 7 bases. The germline V gene has CDR1 SQVTM and CDR2 ANQGSEA. The length of the CDR3 is 12 residues. The J segment lost 3 bases and the V segment lost 6 bases, leaving 4 bases of the junction unmatched. DNA of the CDR3: TGCAGCGTAAGACAGGGACACACTGAAGCTTTCTTT. Translating it yields CSVRQGHTEAFF.

This clone was seen a single time. The rearrangement joins TRBV4-2 to TRBJ2-7; 10 bases are shared with TRBD2. Germline V gives CDR1 LGHNA, CDR2 YNFKEQ. The CDR3 has 14 residues. The J segment lost 5 bases and the V segment lost 3 bases, leaving 4 bases of the junction unmatched. The CDR3: CASSQTGLADEQYF. For the CDR3, the DNA is TGTGCCAGCAGCCAGACCGGACTAGCGGACGAGCAGTACTTC.

This chain links TRBV13 with TRBJ2-4; the D is unclear. Germline CDR1 and CDR2: PRHDT and FYEKMQ (reference sequence). Trimming shortened V by 4 bases and J by 1 base, and 14 bases separated the two germline ends. CDR3 size: 16 residues. CDR3 sequence (DNA): TGTGCCAGCAGCTCCGGACCTTTCGGGGCCAAAAACATTCAGTACTTC. Translated, it gives CASSSGPFGAKNIQYF.

This clone was seen many times. The chain recombines TRBV30 with TRBJ1-1, with D perhaps TRBD1 (5 bases). V was trimmed by 0 bases and J by 4 bases, leaving 9 bases between them. This CDR3 has 13 amino acids. CDR1 GTSNPN and CDR2 SVGIG come from the germline V gene (reference sequence). For the CDR3, the DNA is TGTGCCTGGAGTGTACTCGGGACCACTGAAGCTTTCTTT. Translated, it gives CAWSVLGTTEAFF. Together with reference TRBV30 and TRBJ1-1, the CDR3 gives the full variable domain: SQTIHQWPATLVQPVGSPLSLECTVEGTSNPNLYWYRQAAGRGLQLLFYSVGIGQISSEVPQNLSASRPQDRQFILSSKKLLLSDSGFYLCAWSVLGTTEAFFGQGTRLTVV.

This clone was seen a few times. The V and J genes are TRBV29-1 and TRBJ1-1; D is uncertain. CDR1 is SQVTM, CDR2 ANQGSEA, per germline. This CDR3 contains 12 residues. The ends were cut back, 5 bases at V and 7 bases at J, with 14 bases in the middle. The CDR3 sequence: CSVTREISEAFF. The CDR3 nucleotides read TGCAGCGTTACGAGGGAGATCAGTGAAGCTTTCTTT.

The chain combines TRBV10-3 with TRBJ1-2; D might be TRBD1 (5 bases). This CDR3 has 14 amino acids. Per germline, CDR1 ENHRY and CDR2 SYGVKD. V lost 3 bases, J lost 6 bases, and 14 bases lay in between. This CDR3 reads CAISEGDARDGYTF. The CDR3 region has the DNA TGTGCCATCAGTGAAGGGGATGCAAGGGATGGCTACACCTTC.

V and J are TRBV7-2 and TRBJ2-2, with D unclear. This CDR3 is 15 amino acids long. Trimming took 10 bases from V and 7 from J, leaving 22 bases between them. CDR1 is SGHTA and CDR2 is FQGNSA in the germline V gene. The CDR3 DNA is TGTGCCACCCTCGAAAGGGTCCGTCCAGGCGGGGAGCTGTTTTTT. This sequence encodes CATLERVRPGGELFF.

The gene calls are TRBV27 and TRBJ1-1; TRBD1 matches 12 bases. CDR1 is MNHEY and CDR2 is SMNVEV in the germline V gene (reference sequence). This CDR3 has 15 amino acids. J was trimmed by 3 bases and V by 6 bases; bases with no gene match: 5. The CDR3 is CASRGQGARDTEAFF. CDR3 nucleotides: TGTGCCAGCAGGGGACAGGGGGCACGCGACACTGAAGCTTTCTTT.

This clone counts as medium-sized. This chain links TRBV6-1 with TRBJ1-5; D is perhaps TRBD1 (6 bases). The CDR3 loop spans 14 amino acids. Trimming took 3 bases from V and 7 from J, leaving 13 bases between them. CDR1 MNHNS and CDR2 SASEGT come from the germline V gene. CDR3 sequence: CASSDTGIWQPQHF. CDR3 bases: TGTGCCAGCAGTGATACAGGGATTTGGCAGCCCCAGCATTTT.

This sequence joins TRBV7-9 and TRBJ2-5; no clear D gene. V dropped 5 bases and J dropped 5 bases, with 12 bases sitting between them. The CDR3 has 13 residues. Per germline, CDR1 SEHNR and CDR2 FQNEAQ (reference sequence). The CDR3 protein is CASSLNSVETQYF. CDR3 nucleotides: TGTGCCAGCAGCCTCAACTCGGTGGAGACCCAGTACTTC. The full variable domain, in which reference TRBV7-9 and TRBJ2-5 provide the parts outside the CDR3, is DTGVSQNPRHKITKRGQNVTFRCDPISEHNRLYWYRQTLGQGPEFLTYFQNEAQLEKSRLLSDRFSAERPKGSFSTLEIQRTEQGDSAMYLCASSLNSVETQYFGPGTRLLVL.

The V and J genes are TRBV4-1 and TRBJ1-1, with D unresolved. Trimming cost V 2 bases and J 1 base, with 5 bases left between them. The CDR3 consists of 13 residues. Germline V lookup: CDR1 MGHRA, CDR2 YSYEKL. CDR3 coding DNA: TGCGCCAGCAGCCAAATAGGGAACACTGAAGCTTTCTTT. Its translation: CASSQIGNTEAFF.

The chain combines TRBV7-7 with TRBJ2-5, with D hard to call. The V gene's germline CDR1 is SSHAT and CDR2 FNYEAQ (reference sequence). This CDR3 contains 16 residues. Trimming pared 2 bases from V and 1 base from J, leaving 14 bases between. CDR3 DNA: TGTGCCAGCAGCTTAAGAATGAAAGAACTCCAAGAGACCCAGTACTTC. This codes for CASSLRMKELQETQYF.

The chain couples TRBV21-1 to TRBJ2-5; TRBD2 is the table's D call and was not checked against the DNA. TRBV21-1 is annotated as a pseudogene. There are 19 residues in the CDR3. The CDR3 protein is CASSKVRNPGPIIQETQYF. For the CDR3, the DNA is TGTGCCAGCAGCAAAGTCCGAAATCCGGGTCCAATTATCCAAGAGACCCAGTACTTC.

The gene calls are TRBV2 and TRBJ2-2; 10 nucleotides agree with TRBD1. The CDR3 runs to 15 residues. Looked up from germline, CDR1 is SNHLY and CDR2 is FYNNEI. V dropped 8 bases and J dropped 3; count of bases not matched to a gene: 6. CDR3 nucleotides: TGTGCCAGCTCTGACAGGGGGCGCGACACCGGGGAGCTGTTTTTT. Its translation: CASSDRGRDTGELFF.

This rearrangement joins TRBV15 to TRBJ2-7; D is perhaps TRBD2 (6 bases). This CDR3 has 15 amino acids. V was clipped by 0 bases and J by 5 bases, with 14 bases between them. Germline CDR1 is LNHNV and CDR2 is YYDKDF (reference sequence). CDR3 in amino acids: CATSREGYKRDEQYV. The DNA for the CDR3 is TGTGCCACCAGCAGAGAGGGGTATAAGCGGGACGAGCAGTACGTC.

This clone has a single count. CDR3 loop: CASTLGVGEDEQFF. CDR3 sequence (DNA): TGCGCCAGCACCCTGGGGGTTGGGGAGGATGAGCAGTTCTTC. V gene TRBV5-1 combines with J gene TRBJ2-1; TRBD2 is a possible D gene (6 bases). CDR3 length equals 14 residues. Germline values: CDR1 SGHRS, CDR2 YFSETQ. V was trimmed by 6 bases and J by 8 bases, leaving 18 bases between them.

V and J are TRBV6-1 and TRBJ2-1, with 9 bases fitting TRBD2. This CDR3 region has 17 residues. V lost 0 bases and J lost 5; bases outside the gene matches: 8. Germline V gene sequence: CDR1 MNHNS, CDR2 SASEGT. This CDR3 reads CASSEALASGEHNEQFF. DNA for the CDR3: TGTGCCAGCAGTGAAGCGCTGGCTAGCGGGGAACACAATGAGCAGTTCTTC.

The sample holds one count of this clone. J is TRBJ1-2 and V is TRBV25-1, with D possibly TRBD1 on 6 matching bases. The CDR3 has 12 residues. The V and J ends lost 11 bases and 4 bases respectively, with 14 bases between them. Germline V gives CDR1 MGHDK, CDR2 SYGVNS. The CDR3 DNA follows: TGTGCCTCGGGGGGGCATATCTATGGCTACACCTTC. This encodes CASGGHIYGYTF.

This clone came up a few times. The V call is TRBV10-3, the J call TRBJ1-3; 12 bases align to TRBD1. Germline-derived CDR1 and CDR2 are ENHRY and SYGVKD. The CDR3 has 14 amino acids. V lost 5 bases and J lost 6; bases outside the gene matches: 2. The CDR3 loop reads CAISSGQGANTIYF. The CDR3 region has the DNA TGTGCCATCAGTTCGGGACAGGGGGCAAACACCATATATTTT.

The J gene is TRBJ1-6, the V gene TRBV28; no clear D. The CDR3 has 13 residues. V was cut by 5 bases and J by 4 bases, with 6 bases left in between. Germline lookup yields CDR1 MDHEN and CDR2 SYDVKM. CDR3 in amino acids: CASSSGYNSPLHF. The CDR3 coding sequence is TGTGCCAGCAGTAGCGGTTATAATTCACCCCTCCACTTT.

This chain uses TRBV18 with TRBJ2-7; TRBD1 might be the D (7 bases). Deletions cut 6 bases from V and 1 base from J, with 16 bases between. In germline, CDR1 is KGHSH, CDR2 LQKENI. There are 15 residues in the CDR3. The CDR3 DNA is TGTGCCAGCTCCTACAGGGGAGGTATATCCTACGAGCAGTACTTC. This encodes CASSYRGGISYEQYF. The complete variable domain, with remaining parts taken from reference TRBV18 and TRBJ2-7, reads NAGVMQNPRHLVRRRGQEARLRCSPMKGHSHVYWYRQLPEEGLKFMVYLQKENIIDESGMPKERFSAEFPKEGPSILRIQQVVRGDSAAYFCASSYRGGISYEQYFGPGTRLTVT.

V is TRBV5-1 and J is TRBJ1-5, with a possible D match to TRBD1 (6 bases). V gave up 4 bases and J gave up 8 bases, with 16 bases separating them. This CDR3 region has 14 residues. Germline CDR1 and CDR2: SGHRS and YFSETQ. The DNA of the CDR3 is TGCGCCAGCAGCAGAACCGGGGGCAAAGAGCCCCAGCATTTT. Translation gives CASSRTGGKEPQHF.

In its sample, this clone was seen once. This rearrangement joins TRBV25-1 to TRBJ2-2, with 8 positions matching TRBD1. The CDR3 spans 13 residues. V gave up 6 bases and J gave up 7 bases; unmatched junction bases: 4. Germline CDR1 MGHDK, CDR2 SYGVNS. The CDR3 spells CASRRQGYGELFF. The CDR3 nucleotides read TGTGCCAGCAGAAGACAGGGGTACGGGGAGCTGTTTTTT.